This T cell receptor beta chain was found in a study of OX40 agonist ivuxolimab in advanced cancers. This table comes from immunoSEQ multiplex PCR, and its TCRdb copy is limited to in-frame clones, with some not included. The sample includes about 21,000 clones, just under 85% seen only once; the top ten take just over 30%. The CDR3 runs 16 residues. Per germline, CDR1 MGHDK and CDR2 SYGVNS. V lost 4 bases and J 0 bases, leaving 13 bases between the germline ends. The rearrangement joins TRBV25-1 to TRBJ1-3; D gene uncertain. This clonotype originated in an adult with an advanced solid tumor such as melanoma, head and neck, liver or kidney cancer. This sample comprised CD4+ or CD8+ T cells sorted from blood, obtained in a trial of the OX40 agonist ivuxolimab. DNA for the CDR3: TGTGCCAGCAGTGTAGGACTGAGTCTCTCTGGAAACACCATATATTTT. Protein product: CASSVGLSLSGNTIYF.